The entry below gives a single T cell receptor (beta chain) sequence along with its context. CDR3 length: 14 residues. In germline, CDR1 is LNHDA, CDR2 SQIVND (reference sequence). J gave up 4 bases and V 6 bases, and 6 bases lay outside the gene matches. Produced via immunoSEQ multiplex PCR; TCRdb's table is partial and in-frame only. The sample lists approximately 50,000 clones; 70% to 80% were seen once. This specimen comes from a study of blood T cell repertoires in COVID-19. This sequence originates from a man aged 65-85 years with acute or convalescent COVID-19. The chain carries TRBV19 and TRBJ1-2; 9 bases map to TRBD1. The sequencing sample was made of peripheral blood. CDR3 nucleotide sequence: TGTGCCAGTAGGCCGGGACAGGGCGTCTATGGCTACACCTTC. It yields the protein CASRPGQGVYGYTF.